A single sample is the source of the 12 T cell receptor beta chains below, sequenced in a study of spatial heterogeneity in lung cancer (dated by TCRdb to about 2019). General study outcomes and caveats: The tumor nonsynonymous mutation count correlated with the number of expanded intratumoral alpha and beta TCRs.

Libraries were prepared through 5' RACE. This sample was sequenced with a NextSeq 500. Using fastp trimming at Q25 and MiXCR clonotype assembly, TCRdb reanalyzed the public sequencing data and kept in-frame beta chains. Duplicate CDR3 protein sequences are folded into a single record with the most common DNA and genes. Recorded for this sample are under 20,000 distinct CDR3 sequences; 6.2% of them occurred a single time. Together, the top ten hold 6.8% of the sample. These receptors are not linked to any known antigen. The intended sense of this specimen's time point label: sample taken at primary tumor resection. Material: lung tumor tissue, obtained at surgery. All receptors come from a male donor with early-stage non-small cell lung cancer.

This clonotype was seen ten or more times. The library was prepared for alpha chains; this beta chain is a stray read, so its frequency means little. The rearrangement joins TRBV2 to TRBJ1-1; D perhaps matches TRBD1 (5 bases). The germline V gene encodes CDR1 SNHLY and CDR2 FYNNEI. The CDR3 is 14 amino acids. V lost 4 bases and J 4 bases, leaving 13 bases between the germline ends. The CDR3 coding sequence is TGTGCCAGCAGTGGGGGGTTGGCTGGCACTGAAGCTTTCTTT. This translates into CASSGGLAGTEAFF.

This clonotype was recorded at least ten times. As an off-target read in a library built for alpha chains, this beta chain has a frequency of little significance. The gene calls are TRBV27 and TRBJ2-5; the match to TRBD1 covers 10 bases. Trimming at V came to 5 bases and at J to 4 bases, leaving 10 bases not matched to a gene. The CDR3 is 16 residues long. The V gene's germline CDR1 is MNHEY and CDR2 SMNVEV (reference sequence). This CDR3 reads CASSRQGALGGETQYF. DNA of the CDR3: TGTGCCAGCAGTCGACAGGGGGCCCTGGGAGGAGAGACCCAGTACTTC.

This clonotype was detected many times. This beta chain is a stray read from a library made for alpha chains; its abundance is not meaningful. J is TRBJ2-1 and V is TRBV7-8; 10 bases fit TRBD2. The CDR3 runs to 15 residues. In germline, CDR1 is SGHVS, CDR2 FQNEAQ. The V segment lost 6 bases and the J segment 0 bases; nucleotides outside the gene matches: 2. Here the CDR3 reads CASSTSGVSYNEQFF. For the CDR3, the DNA is TGTGCCAGCAGTACTAGCGGGGTCTCCTACAATGAGCAGTTCTTC. The full variable domain, in which reference TRBV7-8 and TRBJ2-1 provide the parts outside the CDR3, is GAGVSQSPRYKVAKRGQDVALRCDPISGHVSLFWYQQALGQGPEFLTYFQNEAQLDKSGLPSDRFFAERPEGSVSTLKIQRTQQEDSAVYLCASSTSGVSYNEQFFGPGTRLTVL.

This clonotype was recorded many times. A library prepared for alpha chains yielded this beta chain as an off-target read; its size is of little meaning. This chain joins TRBV28 and TRBJ1-5; 7 positions match TRBD1. The V segment lost 6 bases and the J segment 6 bases; nucleotides outside the gene matches: 14. Per the germline V gene, CDR1 is MDHEN and CDR2 is SYDVKM. The CDR3 is made up of 16 amino acids. CDR3 in amino acids: CASRVQTGIAGQPQHF. The CDR3 DNA reads as TGTGCCAGCAGAGTCCAGACAGGGATTGCCGGTCAGCCCCAGCATTTT.

Regarding this clonotype: This beta chain is an unintended read in a library built for alpha chains; its size means little. This chain connects TRBV7-7 to TRBJ1-1, with no clear D. Trimming cost V 1 base and J 3 bases, with 6 bases left between them. This CDR3 is 13 amino acids long. CDR1 SSHAT and CDR2 FNYEAQ come from the germline V gene (reference sequence). CDR3 protein: CASSLDQDTEAFF. In DNA form, the CDR3 reads TGTGCCAGCAGCTTAGATCAGGACACTGAAGCTTTCTTT.

This clonotype was seen ten or more times. This beta chain is a stray sequence in a library constructed for alpha chains; its clone size is not meaningful. V gene TRBV28 combines with J gene TRBJ1-1; D may be TRBD1 (6 bases). CDR1 and CDR2 from the germline V gene are MDHEN and SYDVKM. The length of the CDR3 is 14 residues. Trimming took off 3 bases at V and 5 bases at J, with 13 bases between the two ends. CDR3 coding DNA: TGTGCCAGCAGTTTTGGGGGGGCTGGGACTGAAGCTTTCTTT. This codes for CASSFGGAGTEAFF.

By sample share, this clonotype is medium-sized. A library prepared for alpha chains yielded this beta chain as an off-target read; its size is of little meaning. This chain connects TRBV12-5 to TRBJ2-1; 7 nucleotides agree with TRBD1. Trimming at V came to 1 base and at J to 6 bases, leaving 0 bases not matched to a gene. CDR3 length: 13 amino acids. Germline V gene sequence: CDR1 LGHNT, CDR2 FRNRAP. The CDR3 is CASGLGQGNEQFF. CDR3 sequence (DNA): TGTGCTAGTGGTTTGGGACAGGGCAATGAGCAGTTCTTC.

Many counts were recorded for this clonotype. The size of this beta chain means little, since it is a stray read in a library made for alpha chains. This chain joins TRBV12-3 or TRBV12-4 and TRBJ1-6; tentatively, D is TRBD1 (5 bases). Trimming shortened V by 9 bases and J by 7 bases, and 16 bases separated the two germline ends. The CDR3 totals 14 residues. CDR3 in DNA: TGTGCCAGTAAAACAGGCAGGGAAAATTCACCCCTCCACTTT. Translated, it gives CASKTGRENSPLHF.

This clonotype counts as medium-sized. In a library made to pick up alpha chains, this beta chain is a stray read with a size that means little. This sequence joins TRBV24-1 and TRBJ2-3; D is undetermined. CDR3 length: 14 residues. Germline V gene lookup returns CDR1 KGHDR and CDR2 SFDVKD. Trimming cost V 3 bases and J 1 base, with 7 bases left between them. The CDR3 bases are TGTGCCACCAGTGATGTGGGTGGCACAGATACGCAGTATTTT. Translating gives CATSDVGGTDTQYF.

The table lists this clonotype with many counts. A library prepared for alpha chains yielded this beta chain as an off-target read; its size is of little meaning. The chain carries TRBV6-1 and TRBJ1-6; D call uncertain. The CDR3 contains 14 residues. Germline CDR1 reads MNHNS; CDR2 reads SASEGT. V shed 4 bases and J shed 9 bases, with 13 bases lying between them. The CDR3 bases are TGTGCCAGCAGTGGTGGGGTGCTCATTTCACCCCTCCACTTT. It is translated as CASSGGVLISPLHF.

This clonotype was found many times. Being off target in a library aimed at alpha chains, this beta chain has a size of little meaning. This chain connects TRBV2 to TRBJ1-5; D not resolved. The germline V gene encodes CDR1 SNHLY and CDR2 FYNNEI. This CDR3 contains 13 residues. The ends were cut back, 7 bases at V and 5 bases at J, with 12 bases in the middle. CDR3 nucleotides: TGTGCCAGCAATGACGGCTTACATCAGCCCCAGCATTTT. Translating it yields CASNDGLHQPQHF. The full variable domain, completed using reference TRBV2 and TRBJ1-5, is EPEVTQTPSHQVTQMGQEVILRCVPISNHLYFYWYRQILGQKVEFLVSFYNNEISEKSEIFDDQFSVERPDGSNFTLKIRSTKLEDSAMYFCASNDGLHQPQHFGDGTRLSIL.

At least ten counts were recorded for this clonotype. The library was built for alpha chains, so this beta chain is an off-target read and its size means little. The chain couples TRBV21-1 to TRBJ2-7; TRBD1, the table's D call, lacks a check against the DNA. TRBV21-1 is annotated as a pseudogene. The CDR3 length is 18 residues. Here the CDR3 reads CASSKEEIGQDIHYEQYF. The CDR3 nucleotides are TGTGCCAGCAGCAAAGAAGAAATTGGACAGGATATACACTACGAGCAGTACTTC.